This T cell receptor beta chain derives from a study of Ad26.COV2.S vaccination and SARS-CoV-2 variants. As for the study in general: A COV1001 Ad26.COV2.S trial-arm participant provided the sample.

Documented treatment: roughly 19 received Ad26.COV2.S at low or high dose, single or two shots; a few received placebo; per-sample allocation not given. All samples were drawn on day 63, counting from the first vaccine or placebo injection. The donor was a Boston adult aged 18-55 years. Study-wide points: Vaccine recipients surpassed placebo recipients in spike-specific TCR breadth.

V trimming: 3 bases; J trimming: 3 bases; junction bases outside the gene matches: 2. The germline gives CDR1 GTSNPN, CDR2 SVGIG (reference sequence). The CDR3 spans 13 residues. As to this clone: Its antigen is unidentified.

Profiled with immunoSEQ multiplex PCR; TCRdb holds only in-frame clones, not every one. The sample contains approximately 410,000 clones, approximately 90% of which appear only once. Material: peripheral blood, obtained in a trial of Ad26.COV2.S vaccine versus placebo. The rearrangement links TRBV30 to TRBJ1-1; 9 bases are a match to TRBD1. The sequence derives from a person aged 18-65 years who received the Ad26.COV2.S COVID-19 vaccine or a placebo. As DNA, the CDR3 is TGTGCCTGGAGCGGACAGGGGTACACTGAAGCTTTCTTT. Amino acids: CAWSGQGYTEAFF.